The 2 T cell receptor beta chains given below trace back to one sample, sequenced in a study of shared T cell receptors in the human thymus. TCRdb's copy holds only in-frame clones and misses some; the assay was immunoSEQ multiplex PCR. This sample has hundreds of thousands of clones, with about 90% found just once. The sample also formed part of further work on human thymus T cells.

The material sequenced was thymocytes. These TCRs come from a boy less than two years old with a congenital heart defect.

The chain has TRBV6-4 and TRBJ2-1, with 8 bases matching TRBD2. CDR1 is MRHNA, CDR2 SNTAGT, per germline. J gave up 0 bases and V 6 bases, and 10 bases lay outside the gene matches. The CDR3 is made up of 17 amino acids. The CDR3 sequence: CASSPSGAGGSYNEQFF. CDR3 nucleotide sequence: TGTGCCAGCAGCCCATCGGGCGCGGGAGGCTCCTACAATGAGCAGTTCTTC.

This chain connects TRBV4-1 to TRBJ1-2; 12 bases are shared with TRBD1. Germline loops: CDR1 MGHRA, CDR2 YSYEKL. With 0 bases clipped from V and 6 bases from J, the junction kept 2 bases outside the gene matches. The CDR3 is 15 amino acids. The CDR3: CASSQEGQGADGYTF. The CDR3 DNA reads TGCGCCAGCAGCCAAGAGGGACAGGGGGCAGATGGCTACACCTTC.